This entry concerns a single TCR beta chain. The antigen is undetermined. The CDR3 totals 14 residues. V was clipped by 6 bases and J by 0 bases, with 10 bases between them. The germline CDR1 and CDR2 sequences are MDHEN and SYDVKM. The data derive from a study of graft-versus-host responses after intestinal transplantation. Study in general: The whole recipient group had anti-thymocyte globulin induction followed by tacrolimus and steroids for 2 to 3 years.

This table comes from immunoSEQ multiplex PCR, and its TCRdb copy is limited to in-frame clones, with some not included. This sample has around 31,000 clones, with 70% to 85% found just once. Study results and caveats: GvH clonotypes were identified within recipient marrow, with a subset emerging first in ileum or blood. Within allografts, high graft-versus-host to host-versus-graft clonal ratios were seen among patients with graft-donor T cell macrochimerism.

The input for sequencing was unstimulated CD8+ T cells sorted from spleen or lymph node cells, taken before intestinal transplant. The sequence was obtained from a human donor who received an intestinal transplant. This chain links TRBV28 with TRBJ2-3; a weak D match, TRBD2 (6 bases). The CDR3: CASRIGTSTDTQYF. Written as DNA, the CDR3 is TGTGCCAGCAGGATAGGGACTAGCACAGATACGCAGTATTTT.